This TCR beta chain was sequenced during a study of blood T cells in healthy people across ages. Study-level points and caveats: Underestimates were what the diversity estimates from one million T cells were considered to be. Naive T cell percentage strongly correlated with TCR beta diversity.

In each sample, at least 6.5 million PBMCs were isolated. The CDR3 covers 16 residues. Deletions cut 8 bases from V and 4 bases from J, with 21 bases between. CDR1 and CDR2 from the germline V gene are MNHNY and SVGAGI (reference sequence). The table lists this clonotype with a few counts. Its matching antigen is unknown. Together with a sample-barcoded 5' primer, a J-beta primer mix was included in a second PCR lasting roughly 7 to 11 cycles. Each CDR3 protein gets one entry after TCRdb re-called the 5' RACE reads with MiXCR. The sample lists around 1.5 million distinct CDR3 sequences; almost 35% were seen once.

Sequenced sample: blood. The source of this sequence is a woman aged 25 to 39 in good health. V gene TRBV6-6 combines with J gene TRBJ1-5, with D possibly matching TRBD1 (5 bases). The CDR3 region is CASAPSVGGSNQPQHF. The CDR3 DNA reads TGTGCCAGCGCCCCTTCGGTGGGGGGTTCAAATCAGCCCCAGCATTTT.